These 15 T cell receptor beta chains share one sample of origin, sequenced in a study of cytomegalovirus exposure and HLA in healthy donors (dated 2017 in TCRdb). The protocol used for the library was the immunoSEQ multiplex PCR assay. A mixture of 60 forward primers for TCR Vbeta segments and 13 reverse primers for TCR Jbeta segments was used in the multiplex PCR. Not all clones reach the TCRdb copy of this immuneACCESS table, which keeps in-frame sequences only. Checked studies attribute under half of the gap to unresolved V genes and leave the rest unexplained. Counted in this sample were under 200,000 clones; around 77% of them appeared once. The biggest ten clones account for around 2.4% of the sample. The specimen was PBMCs. These receptors all stem from a man aged 55 to 70 in good health and CMV-seronegative.

The table lists this clone with a few counts. The DNA for the CDR3 is TGTGCCAGCAGTGAATCAGGAAGGGGGCAAAATGAAGCTTTCTTT. Encoded protein: CASSESGRGQNEAFF. The chain couples TRBV25-1 to TRBJ1-1, with 7 bases identical to TRBD1. V was pared by 1 base and J by 7 bases, with 9 bases of the junction left unmatched. This CDR3 comprises 15 residues. Germline V gene sequence: CDR1 MGHDK, CDR2 SYGVNS.

This clone was observed a handful of times. This sequence joins TRBV6-1 and TRBJ1-1; D gene ambiguous. The CDR3 spans 13 residues. Germline V gene data show CDR1 as MNHNS and CDR2 as SASEGT. Trimming shortened V by 10 bases and J by 1 base, and 13 bases separated the two germline ends. DNA of the CDR3: TGTGCCACGCTACTGAAAACGAACACTGAAGCTTTCTTT. The encoded protein is CATLLKTNTEAFF.

J is TRBJ1-2 and V is TRBV2; no firm D call. This CDR3 has 13 amino acids. Trimming took 2 bases from V and 6 from J, leaving 10 bases between them. Per the germline V gene, CDR1 is SNHLY and CDR2 is FYNNEI. The CDR3 sequence is CASSELKVNGYTF. The DNA for the CDR3 is TGTGCCAGCAGTGAACTAAAAGTTAATGGCTACACCTTC.

This chain connects TRBV28 to TRBJ2-5; weak D call: TRBD1 (6 bases). The assigned J gene may be wrong: the sequence end matches TRBJ2-7 better. In germline, CDR1 is MDHEN, CDR2 SYDVKM. This CDR3 is built from 16 residues. Here the CDR3 DNA reads TGTGCCAGCAGCCGCTCCGCCGACAGGAATATCTACGAGCAGTACTTC. Amino acid sequence: CASSRSADRNIYEQYF.

The rearrangement links TRBV7-6 to TRBJ2-2, with 12 bases matching TRBD2. The length of the CDR3 is 16 residues. Germline trimming cut 4 bases from V and 3 bases from J; bases unmatched to any gene: 3. Per the germline V gene, CDR1 is SGHVS and CDR2 is FNYEAQ. CDR3 region: CASSSSGGAYTGELFF. The DNA for the CDR3 is TGTGCCAGCAGCTCTAGCGGGGGGGCCTACACCGGGGAGCTGTTTTTT.

The chain uses TRBV5-1 and TRBJ2-3; weak D call: TRBD2 (7 bases). CDR3 length: 15 amino acids. Trimming took off 1 base at V and 5 bases at J, with 14 bases between the two ends. In germline, CDR1 is SGHRS, CDR2 YFSETQ. This CDR3 reads CASSLFGGGRDTQYF. As DNA, the CDR3 is TGCGCCAGCAGCTTGTTCGGCGGGGGCAGAGATACGCAGTATTTT.

The chain is built from TRBV7-9 and TRBJ1-1; TRBD1 might be the D (5 bases). V shed 7 bases and J shed 0 bases, with 12 bases lying between them. Looked up from germline, CDR1 is SEHNR and CDR2 is FQNEAQ (reference sequence). CDR3 length equals 14 residues. CDR3 DNA sequence: TGTGCCAGCAACCCCGGGGGGATGAACACTGAAGCTTTCTTT. Its protein product is CASNPGGMNTEAFF. Filled out from reference TRBV7-9 and TRBJ1-1, the complete variable domain reads DTGVSQNPRHKITKRGQNVTFRCDPISEHNRLYWYRQTLGQGPEFLTYFQNEAQLEKSRLLSDRFSAERPKGSFSTLEIQRTEQGDSAMYLCASNPGGMNTEAFFGQGTRLTVV.

The chain joins TRBV5-4 to TRBJ1-1; TRBD1 matches at 7 bases. The CDR3 extends over 15 amino acids. Germline trimming cut 4 bases from V and 4 bases from J; bases unmatched to any gene: 10. Germline V gene data show CDR1 as SGHNT and CDR2 as YYREEE (reference sequence). The CDR3 DNA reads TGTGCCAGCAGCCGTAGGACAGGTCAGTTCACTGAAGCTTTCTTT. This sequence encodes CASSRRTGQFTEAFF.

V usage is TRBV5-1 and J usage is TRBJ2-7, with 9 bases fitting TRBD2. This CDR3 is built from 17 residues. Germline V gene lookup returns CDR1 SGHRS and CDR2 YFSETQ. V dropped 4 bases and J dropped 0; count of bases not matched to a gene: 11. The CDR3 here is CASSQKLAGTYSYEQYF. The CDR3 bases are TGCGCCAGCAGCCAAAAACTAGCGGGTACCTACTCCTACGAGCAGTACTTC.

This clone was seen a single time. The chain recombines TRBV7-9 with TRBJ1-2; D is unclear. The ends were cut back, 4 bases at V and 3 bases at J, with 6 bases in the middle. The CDR3 runs to 12 residues. Looked up from germline, CDR1 is SEHNR and CDR2 is FQNEAQ (reference sequence). This CDR3 is CASSSSDYGYTF. The CDR3 DNA reads TGTGCCAGCAGCTCATCGGACTATGGCTACACCTTC.

The CDR3 bases are TGCGCCAGCAGCCTGACAGGGGGCCCGAACACCGGGGAGCTGTTTTTT. This codes for CASSLTGGPNTGELFF. The chain links TRBV5-1 to TRBJ2-2; 10 nucleotides align to TRBD1. V shed 4 bases, J shed 0 bases, and the junction held 3 bases outside the gene matches. This CDR3 is built from 16 residues. Germline CDR1 and CDR2: SGHRS and YFSETQ.

CDR3 DNA: TGTGCCAGCAGCTTAGTGGGAGGCTCAGATACGCAGTATTTT. This encodes CASSLVGGSDTQYF. This chain uses TRBV7-3 with TRBJ2-3; maybe TRBD2 (6 bases). V was trimmed by 2 bases and J by 4 bases, leaving 10 bases between them. The CDR3 extends over 14 amino acids. In germline, CDR1 is SGHTA, CDR2 FQGTGA.

There are a few counts of this clone. This chain uses TRBV18 with TRBJ2-1; 8 nucleotides line up with TRBD2. Germline loops: CDR1 KGHSH, CDR2 LQKENI. The CDR3 contains 17 residues. The J segment lost 6 bases and the V segment lost 2 bases, leaving 12 bases of the junction unmatched. The CDR3 reads CASSPALAGSGGNEQFF. CDR3 coding DNA: TGTGCCAGCTCACCAGCGTTAGCGGGAAGCGGTGGCAATGAGCAGTTCTTC.

This sequence joins TRBV7-9 and TRBJ2-3; 7 nucleotides agree with TRBD1. The CDR3 covers 16 residues. The germline CDR1 and CDR2 sequences are SEHNR and FQNEAQ (reference sequence). V lost 5 bases and J lost 2; bases outside the gene matches: 10. Here the CDR3 DNA reads TGTGCCAGCAGCACGGGACAGCAAGACTCCACAGATACGCAGTATTTT. Amino acid sequence: CASSTGQQDSTDTQYF.

This clone occurred once. A junction boundary mismatches the germline segment, possibly from a read error. This chain connects TRBV7-8 to TRBJ1-5, with TRBD1 matching 8 bases. CDR3 length: 15 amino acids. The V gene's germline CDR1 is SGHVS and CDR2 FQNEAQ. The CDR3 region has the DNA TGTGCCAGCAGACTCGGGACAGGCGTCAATCAGCCCCAGAATTTT. Its translation is CASRLGTGVNQPQNF.